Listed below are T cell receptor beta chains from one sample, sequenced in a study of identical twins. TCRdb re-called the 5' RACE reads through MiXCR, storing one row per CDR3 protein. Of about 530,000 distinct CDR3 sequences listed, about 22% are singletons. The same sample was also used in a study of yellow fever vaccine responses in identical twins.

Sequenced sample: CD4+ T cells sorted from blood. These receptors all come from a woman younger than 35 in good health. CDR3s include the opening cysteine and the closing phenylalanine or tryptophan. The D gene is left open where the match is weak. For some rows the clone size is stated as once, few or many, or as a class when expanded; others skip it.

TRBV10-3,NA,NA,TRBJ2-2,CAAGTVYTGELFF,TGTGCCGCCGGGACGGTTTACACCGGGGAGCTGTTTTTT
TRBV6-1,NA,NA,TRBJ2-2,CASSTGIRGRNPGELFF,TGTGCCAGCAGTACAGGCATCCGAGGGCGAAACCCCGGGGAGCTGTTTTTT
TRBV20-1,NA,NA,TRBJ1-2,CSARGGASYGYTF,TGCAGTGCTAGAGGTGGGGCTAGCTATGGCTACACCTTC
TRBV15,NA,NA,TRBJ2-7,CATSRVQLGREQYF,TGTGCCACCAGCAGAGTTCAGTTGGGGAGGGAGCAGTACTTC
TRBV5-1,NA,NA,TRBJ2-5,CASSGGPSETQYF,TGCGCCAGCAGCGGCGGCCCTTCGGAGACCCAGTACTTC
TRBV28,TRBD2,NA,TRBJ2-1,CASRSLSGRAIGEQFF,TGTGCCAGCAGGTCTCTTAGCGGGAGGGCCATTGGTGAGCAGTTCTTC
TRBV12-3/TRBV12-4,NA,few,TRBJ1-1,CASSFRVGGGTGRNLVKF,NA
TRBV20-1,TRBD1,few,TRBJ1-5,CSARVGTGRNQPQHF,TGCAGTGCTAGAGTTGGGACAGGAAGGAATCAGCCCCAGCATTTT
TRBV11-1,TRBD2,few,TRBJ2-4,CASSSTGTSGRARQYF,TGTGCCAGCAGCTCGACTGGGACTAGCGGGAGGGCACGTCAGTACTTC
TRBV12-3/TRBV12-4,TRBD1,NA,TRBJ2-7,CASRTGVKGYEQYF,TGTGCCAGCAGAACAGGGGTGAAGGGGTACGAGCAGTACTTC
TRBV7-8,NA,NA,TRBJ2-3,CASSPMLDTQYF,TGTGCCAGCAGCCCGATGCTGGATACGCAGTATTTT
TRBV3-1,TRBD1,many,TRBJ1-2,CASSRDSNYGYTF,TGTGCCAGCAGCCGGGACAGTAACTATGGCTACACCTTC
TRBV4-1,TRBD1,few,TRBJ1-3,CASSQADRGLGNTIYF,TGCGCCAGCAGCCAAGCGGACAGGGGGCTGGGAAACACCATATATTTT
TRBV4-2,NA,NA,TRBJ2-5,CASSPNPSSETQYF,TGTGCCAGCAGCCCCAACCCCAGTTCTGAGACCCAGTACTTC
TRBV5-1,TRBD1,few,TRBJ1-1,CASSLNGQGNTEAFF,TGCGCCAGCAGCTTAAACGGACAGGGAAATACTGAAGCTTTCTTT
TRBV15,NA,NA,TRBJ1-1,CATSRATGNTEAFF,TGTGCCACCAGCAGGGCGACAGGCAACACTGAAGCTTTCTTT
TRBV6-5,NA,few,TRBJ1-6,CASSYGIHSPLHF,TGTGCCAGCAGTTACGGGATACATTCACCCCTCCACTTT
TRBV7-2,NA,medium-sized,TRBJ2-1,CASSLGEGFYNEQFF,TGTGCCAGCAGCTTAGGCGAGGGGTTCTACAATGAGCAGTTCTTC
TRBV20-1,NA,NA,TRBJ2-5,CSASRGTVGGETQYF,TGCAGTGCTAGTAGGGGTACAGTTGGGGGAGAGACCCAGTACTTC
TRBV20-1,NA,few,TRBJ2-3,CSASPADGTDTQYF,TGCAGTGCTAGTCCAGCGGATGGCACAGATACGCAGTATTTT
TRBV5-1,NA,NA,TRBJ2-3,CASNGGMTDTQYF,TGCGCCAGCAACGGCGGGATGACAGATACGCAGTATTTT
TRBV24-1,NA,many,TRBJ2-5,CATSDGTQETQYF,TGTGCCACCAGTGATGGGACACAAGAGACCCAGTACTTC
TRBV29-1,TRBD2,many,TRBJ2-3,CSVQTSRSDTQYF,TGCAGCGTCCAGACTAGCAGGTCAGATACGCAGTATTTT
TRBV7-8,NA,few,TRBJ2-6,CASSLQTSSGANVLTF,TGTGCCAGCAGCTTACAAACGAGCTCTGGGGCCAACGTCCTGACTTTC
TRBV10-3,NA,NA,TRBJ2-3,CAISGLLTSTDTQYF,TGTGCCATCAGTGGATTACTGACTAGCACAGATACGCAGTATTTT
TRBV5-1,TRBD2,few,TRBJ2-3,CASSLGASGGTTDTQYF,TGCGCCAGCAGCTTGGGTGCTAGCGGGGGTACCACAGATACGCAGTATTTT